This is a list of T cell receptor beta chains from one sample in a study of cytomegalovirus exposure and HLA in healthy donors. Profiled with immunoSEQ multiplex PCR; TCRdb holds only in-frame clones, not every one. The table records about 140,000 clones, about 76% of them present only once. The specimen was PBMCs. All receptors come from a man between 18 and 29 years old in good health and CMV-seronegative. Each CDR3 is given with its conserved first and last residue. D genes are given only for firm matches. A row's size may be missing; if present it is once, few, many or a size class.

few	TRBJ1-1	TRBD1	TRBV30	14	TGTGCCTGGAGTCCGGGACAGATGAACACTGAAGCTTTCTTT	CAWSPGQMNTEAFF
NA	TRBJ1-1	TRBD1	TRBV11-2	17	TGTGCCAGCAGCTCATTTGGACAGGGCATACCTCCTTTTGAAGCTTTCTTT	CASSSFGQGIPPFEAFF
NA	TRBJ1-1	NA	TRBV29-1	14	TGCAGCGTTGCGGTAAACAGTATGAACACTGAAGCTTTCTTT	CSVAVNSMNTEAFF
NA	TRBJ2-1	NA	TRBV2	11	TGTGCCAGCAGCGCAGGCAATGAGCAGTTCTTC	CASSAGNEQFF
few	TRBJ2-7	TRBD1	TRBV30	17	TGTGCCTGGGATGATTCGGGCCGGACAGGGACATCCTACGAGCAGTACTTC	CAWDDSGRTGTSYEQYF
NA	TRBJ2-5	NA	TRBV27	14	TGTGCCAGCAGTTTGGTAGGGGACCAAGAGACCCAGTACTTC	CASSLVGDQETQYF
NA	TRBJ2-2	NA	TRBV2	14	TGTGCCAGCATAAGTAGCAGGGCCCCCGGGGAGCTGTTTTTT	CASISSRAPGELFF
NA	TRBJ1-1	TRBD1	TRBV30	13	TGTGCCTGGATGGGACAGGGTTTCACTGAAGCTTTCTTT	CAWMGQGFTEAFF
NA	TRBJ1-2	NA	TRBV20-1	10	TGCAGTGCTCGCGGCGGTGGCTACACCTTC	CSARGGGYTF
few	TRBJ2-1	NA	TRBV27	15	TGTGCCAGCAGTTTACCCGGTATCCTCTACAATGAGCAGTTCTTC	CASSLPGILYNEQFF
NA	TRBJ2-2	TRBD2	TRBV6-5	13	TGTGCCAGCAGCCGGGGAGGGACCGGGGAGCTGTTTTTT	CASSRGGTGELFF
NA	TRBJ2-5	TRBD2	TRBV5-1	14	TGCGCCAGCGGGACCGGGACTAAACAAGAGACCCAGTACTTC	CASGTGTKQETQYF
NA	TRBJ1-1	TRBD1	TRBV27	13	TGTGCCAGCAGTTGGACAGGGGGCACTGAAGCTTTCTTT	CASSWTGGTEAFF
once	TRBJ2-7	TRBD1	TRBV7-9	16	TGTGCCAGCAGCCGTCCCTCGGGACAGTTGTCCTACGAGCAGTACTTC	CASSRPSGQLSYEQYF
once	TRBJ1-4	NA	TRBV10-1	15	TGCGCCAGCAGTGAGATGAGCGGGACGCGTGAAAAACTGTTTTTT	CASSEMSGTREKLFF
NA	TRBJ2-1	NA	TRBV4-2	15	TGTGCCAGCAGCCAAGATGACAGAACCTACAATGAGCAGTTCTTC	CASSQDDRTYNEQFF
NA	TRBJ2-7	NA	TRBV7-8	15	TGTGCCAGCAGCTTAGTGCTCGCAGGGGCTGGCGAGCAGTACTTC	CASSLVLAGAGEQYF
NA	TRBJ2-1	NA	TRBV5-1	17	TGCGCCAGCAGCGCCCCTCCCGGGGAGCACATCTACAATGAGCAGTTCTTC	CASSAPPGEHIYNEQFF